Below, one TCR beta chain is given with its context. There are many counts of this clonotype. The antigen this receptor binds is unknown. No base-level quality is on record; no much larger clone is a single base apart. Every donor in the study was a healthy Caucasian. Three pairs of female monozygotic twins, all aged roughly 18 to 29 years, were included in the twin cohort. Positive isolation kits from Invitrogen were used to isolate CD4+ and CD8+ T cell populations. The library was generated by 5' RACE. The data were produced on an Illumina HiSeq 2000. A universal primer binding site was introduced by template switching, and a unique molecular identifier was present in the final cDNA, enabling accurate counting of TCR cDNA molecules. Specific primers in the conserved constant-segment region were used to synthesize first-strand cDNA for TCR alpha and beta chains. To control for contamination, every cDNA library was double barcoded, receiving both a SMART-Mk sample barcode and Illumina barcodes. TruSeq adapter sequences, together with Illumina sample barcodes, were added in two successive PCR steps. Sequencing of the TCR alpha and beta cDNA libraries was done on the Illumina HiSeq platform using custom primers. On the study's bioinformatics: Unique molecular identifiers were extracted from raw reads with MiGEC, and CDR3 positions were determined with MiXCR. Recombination models were inferred per individual with the repgenHMM and IGoR tools using an EM algorithm. The analysis of shared clonotypes was done with the tcR package in R, with sharing normalized by the product of cloneset sizes. To study raw recombination free of thymic and clonal selection effects, out-of-frame nonproductive sequences were analyzed. TCRdb took the public reads, trimmed them with fastp at Q25, ran MiXCR for clone calling and kept in-frame beta chains. One record per CDR3 amino acid sequence lists the most common genes and DNA. The V and J calls were determined by TCRdb, not by the authors. Across this sample there are 300,000 or so distinct CDR3 sequences, with 8.5% to 9.5% seen only once. Together, the top ten hold around 7.1% of the sample.

This specimen comes from a study of identical twins (dated by TCRdb to between 2015 and 2016). About the study as a whole: To test whether fetal clonotypes persist, this study deep-sequenced TCR alpha and beta repertoires from monozygotic twins, from unrelated adults of various ages, and from cord blood. Replicate twin experiments were performed at different times using different library preparation protocols to rule out contamination. Beyond this particular receptor, the publication reports: Invariant T cells such as MAIT and iNKT could partly confound zero-insertion analyses, although diverse VJ usage argued against such confounding for most clonotypes. Conclusions relied on cross-sectional statistical analysis, since the same donors could not be followed over many years. Compared with coincidental sharing between unrelated individuals, an excess of low generation-probability sequences was observed among out-of-frame TCR alpha sequences shared between twins. In monozygotic twins, out-of-frame TCR alpha sharing was systematically underestimated by recombination models, although the models agreed with sharing between unrelated individuals. A weaker excess of twin sharing was found in beta out-of-frame sequences because the signal-to-noise ratio was lowered by fewer shared sequences. Fewer insertions were carried by abundant cord blood beta clonotypes; a weaker similar trend was observed in young adult naive repertoires, while no such trend was observed in memory repertoires.

CDR3 length: 11 amino acids, cysteine to phenylalanine. Only the CDR3 region is kept as DNA, spanning 33 bases read in frame from base 1. Sequences SQVTM (CDR1) and ANQGSEA (CDR2) are obtained from the germline V gene. V and J are truncated by 7 bases and 6 bases respectively, leaving an intervening sequence of 9 bases. The same specimen was also included in a second study, on yellow fever vaccine responses in identical twins. As the second paper documents: According to the authors, in identical twins the way T cells responded to vaccination appeared partly convergent and partly personalized. The study precisely tracked vaccine-responding T cell clones in identical twins.

The clonotype originates from a woman younger than 35 in good health. Recombination joined TRBV29-1 with TRBJ2-2; 5 matching bases give a weak D call of TRBD1. The sequenced sample was CD8+ T cells sorted from blood. The CDR3 region reads CSAPQAGELFF. The DNA sequence reads TGCAGCGCCCCACAGGCCGGGGAGCTGTTTTTT.